Each of the 12 T cell receptor beta chains below was sequenced from the same sample in a study of shared clonotypes between healthy human individuals. The data were produced by immunoSEQ multiplex PCR, yet TCRdb's version contains in-frame clones alone and is incomplete. The sample carries about 2.4 million clones, approximately 94% recorded once. The sequencing input was naive CD4+ T cells sorted from blood. Stated subset: CD45RA+ positively selected. These receptors were taken from a man between 18 and 35 years old in good health.

The chain has TRBV19 and TRBJ2-3, with 9 bases lining up with TRBD2. Germline V gives CDR1 LNHDA, CDR2 SQIVND (reference sequence). J was trimmed by 0 bases and V by 5 bases; bases with no gene match: 9. The CDR3 runs 17 residues. Here the CDR3 reads CASSPSGREGSTDTQYF. DNA for the CDR3: TGTGCCAGTAGTCCCTCGGGGCGGGAGGGCAGCACAGATACGCAGTATTTT.

The chain links TRBV5-1 to TRBJ2-3; 7 bases agree with TRBD2. The CDR3 sequence is 17 residues long. Germline trimming cut 1 base from V and 0 bases from J; bases unmatched to any gene: 8. The V gene's germline CDR1 is SGHRS and CDR2 YFSETQ. In nucleotides, the CDR3 is TGCGCCAGCAGCTTGATTTCAAGCGGGACTAGCACAGATACGCAGTATTTT. This codes for CASSLISSGTSTDTQYF.

J is TRBJ2-7 and V is TRBV5-1, with 9 nucleotides matching TRBD1. The V gene end was trimmed by 3 bases and the J gene end by 3 bases; junction bases not matched to a gene: 7. This CDR3 comprises 15 residues. Germline CDR1 is SGHRS and CDR2 is YFSETQ. CDR3: CASSWDGTGNYEQYF. CDR3 nucleotide sequence: TGCGCCAGCAGCTGGGATGGGACAGGGAACTACGAGCAGTACTTC.

The chain recombines TRBV13 with TRBJ2-3; 8 bases map to TRBD2. Germline loops: CDR1 PRHDT, CDR2 FYEKMQ (reference sequence). Germline trimming cut 5 bases from V and 0 bases from J; bases unmatched to any gene: 10. This CDR3 is built from 17 residues. In nucleotides, the CDR3 is TGTGCCAGCAGCCCCCGCGGTAGCGGGGTTAGCACAGATACGCAGTATTTT. Translated: CASSPRGSGVSTDTQYF.

The rearrangement links TRBV2 to TRBJ1-2; D not certain. The CDR3 covers 12 residues. The V end was cut by 6 bases, the J end by 1 base, with 6 bases between. Germline V gene data show CDR1 as SNHLY and CDR2 as FYNNEI. CDR3 amino acids: CASRADNYGYTF. The DNA of the CDR3 is TGTGCCAGCAGGGCCGATAACTATGGCTACACCTTC.

The chain combines TRBV5-1 with TRBJ2-6; D is ambiguous. The CDR3 spans 12 residues. V was trimmed by 0 bases and J by 6 bases, leaving 1 base between them. The germline CDR1 and CDR2 sequences are SGHRS and YFSETQ. The CDR3 sequence is CASSLEANVLTF. In DNA, the CDR3 is TGCGCCAGCAGCTTGGAGGCCAACGTCCTGACTTTC.

This chain links TRBV7-8 with TRBJ2-7, with 12 nucleotides matching TRBD2. Germline CDR1 reads SGHVS; CDR2 reads FQNEAQ. The CDR3 runs to 15 residues. The trim removed 4 bases at V and 3 bases at J, leaving 4 bases unmatched. CDR3 amino acids: CASSSGLAGNYEQYF. The CDR3 DNA follows: TGTGCCAGCAGCTCGGGACTAGCGGGCAACTACGAGCAGTACTTC.

The chain couples TRBV7-9 to TRBJ1-1, with D perhaps matching TRBD1 (5 bases). The CDR3 sequence is 14 residues long. Germline lookup yields CDR1 SEHNR and CDR2 FQNEAQ (reference sequence). The CDR3, as DNA: TGTGTCTGCAGTCGGGGCAACTTGAACACTGAAGCTTTCTTT. It yields the protein CVCSRGNLNTEAFF.

This rearrangement joins TRBV6-1 to TRBJ2-3, with 7 positions matching TRBD2. This CDR3 comprises 11 residues. In germline, CDR1 is MNHNS, CDR2 SASEGT. With V trimmed by 8 bases and J by 7 bases, 3 bases remained unmatched. The chain's CDR3 is CASLSGNTQYF. The CDR3 bases are TGTGCCAGCCTCAGCGGGAATACGCAGTATTTT.

On this clone: At one end the junction does not follow the germline gene, possibly because of a read error. The rearrangement joins TRBV19 to TRBJ2-7; unclear D gene. From germline, CDR1 is LNHDA and CDR2 SQIVND (reference sequence). This CDR3 contains 15 residues. The CDR3 loop is CASSIDGGISSEQYF. CDR3 coding DNA: TGTGCCAGTAGTATAGATGGCGGAATTTCCTCCGAGCAGTACTTC.

This clone has only one observation. The chain employs TRBV11-3 and TRBJ2-3, with 12 bases matching TRBD2. V was pared by 1 base and J by 2 bases, with 1 base of the junction left unmatched. This CDR3 is 16 amino acids long. CDR1 and CDR2 from the germline V gene are SGHNT and YENEEA. CDR3 loop: CASSLGTSGATDTQYF. DNA of the CDR3: TGTGCCAGCAGCTTAGGGACTAGCGGGGCCACAGATACGCAGTATTTT.

This sequence joins TRBV5-4 and TRBJ2-4; D remains ambiguous. The CDR3 covers 15 residues. V was clipped by 0 bases and J by 0 bases, with 7 bases between them. Germline V gene sequence: CDR1 SGHNT, CDR2 YYREEE (reference sequence). The chain's CDR3 is CASSLDGSAKNIQYF. CDR3 DNA: TGTGCCAGCAGCTTGGACGGGTCAGCCAAAAACATTCAGTACTTC.